This T cell receptor beta chain is drawn from a study of blood T cell repertoires in COVID-19. Background on the study: From T cells, B-cell-depleted T cells, or PBMCs came the material, which was cDNA or gDNA.

Germline CDR1 reads MNHEY; CDR2 reads SMNVEV (reference sequence). The CDR3 has 17 amino acids. Trimming cost V 0 bases and J 7 bases; bases outside gene matches: 7. TCRdb keeps only in-frame clones here, not all; method: immunoSEQ multiplex PCR. The data contain some 130,000 clones, about 85% of them seen just once; the ten biggest clones take up 8% to 10%. The chain uses TRBV27 and TRBJ1-4; 11 nucleotides agree with TRBD1. This clonotype originated in a man in his forties or fifties with active or convalescent COVID-19. The material sequenced was peripheral blood. CDR3 DNA sequence: TGTGCCAGCAGTTTATCGTCGGGGACAGGGGGAGTTGAAAAACTGTTTTTT. Translated: CASSLSSGTGGVEKLFF.